The clone carrying this T cell receptor (beta chain) turned up a few times. Its antigen is unidentified. This CDR3 has 15 residues. Germline V CDR1 and CDR2: LGHNA, YSLEER. V was clipped by 1 base and J by 2 bases, with 11 bases between them. This sample was included in a study of blood T cells in healthy people across ages. With a J-beta primer mix and a sample-barcoded 5' primer, a second PCR ran about 7 to 12 cycles. TCRdb reanalysed the 5' RACE reads using MiXCR and keeps one entry per CDR3 protein. The profile covers 550,000 to 700,000 distinct CDR3 sequences, with approximately 30% appearing a single time and roughly 18% taken by the ten largest. Notes on the study in general: A strong correlation was found between TCR beta diversity and the percentage of naive T cells. Among long-lived donors, naive CD4+ cells were more numerous and diversity higher than in aged donors. Unknown CMV status may confound age-related changes in expanded clones. Age brought a roughly linear fall in TCR beta diversity measured per million T cells.

Sequenced: blood. This TCR was recovered from a woman in her 70s in good health. The rearrangement joins TRBV4-3 to TRBJ1-1; the D gene is possibly TRBD1 (5 bases). CDR3 amino acids: CASSQVGTSNTEAFF. The CDR3 nucleotides are TGCGCCAGCAGCCAAGTAGGGACCTCAAACACTGAAGCTTTCTTT.